One sample yielded the 14 T cell receptor beta chains listed below, sequenced in a study of T cells in Graves' hyperthyroidism and ophthalmopathy. TCR beta CDR3 regions were amplified from RNA. The HTBI primer set drove a first-round RT-PCR of the TCR CDR3. TCRdb processed the multiplex PCR reads anew with MiXCR; each CDR3 protein has one entry. The sample holds 550,000 to 650,000 distinct CDR3 sequences, around 15% seen once. What was sequenced was blood. All receptors derive from a woman between 40 and 50 years old with Graves' hyperthyroidism.

There are many counts of this clonotype. The V gene is TRBV20-1, the J gene TRBJ2-4; D not resolved. The CDR3 consists of 12 residues. The germline CDR1 and CDR2 sequences are DFQATT and SNEGSKA (reference sequence). V shed 0 bases and J shed 6 bases, with 6 bases lying between them. CDR3 sequence: CSARDSRNIQYF. The DNA for the CDR3 is TGCAGTGCTAGAGACTCCAGAAACATTCAGTACTTC.

This clonotype was observed a handful of times. The chain has TRBV5-1 and TRBJ1-5; 8 bases are a match to TRBD1. The germline V gene has CDR1 SGHRS and CDR2 YFSETQ. The CDR3 is 16 residues long. The V segment lost 4 bases and the J segment 4 bases; nucleotides outside the gene matches: 10. CDR3 region: CASSPTITGGNQPQHF. In DNA form, the CDR3 reads TGCGCCAGCAGCCCGACAATTACAGGGGGTAATCAGCCCCAGCATTTT.

This clonotype showed up many times. This chain uses TRBV20-1 with TRBJ1-1; D call uncertain. The CDR3 has 12 amino acids. Trimming pared 0 bases from V and 0 bases from J, leaving 2 bases between. Germline V gene sequence: CDR1 DFQATT, CDR2 SNEGSKA (reference sequence). Here the CDR3 reads CSAREMNTEAFF. CDR3 bases: TGCAGTGCTAGAGAGATGAACACTGAAGCTTTCTTT.

This clonotype was found many times. V and J are TRBV6-1 and TRBJ1-5; D gene uncertain. Germline V CDR1 and CDR2: MNHNS, SASEGT. This CDR3 region has 16 residues. Trimming took 1 base from V and 0 from J, leaving 10 bases between them. DNA of the CDR3: TGTGCCAGCAGTGAAGTACCAGCCGATAGCAATCAGCCCCAGCATTTT. Translated: CASSEVPADSNQPQHF.

This clonotype has just a few counts. The chain joins TRBV19 to TRBJ2-1, with 15 bases that match TRBD2. Trimming removed 2 bases from V and 4 bases from J; junction bases left unmatched: 15. The CDR3 consists of 21 residues. Germline CDR1 reads LNHDA; CDR2 reads SQIVND (reference sequence). The CDR3 region has the DNA TGTGCCAGTAGTATAAGTATCGGACTAGCGGGAGGGCCACCAAAATACAATGAGCAGTTCTTC. It is translated as CASSISIGLAGGPPKYNEQFF.

This clonotype was recorded many times. V gene TRBV5-1 combines with J gene TRBJ2-1; 7 bases align to TRBD2. Germline V gene lookup returns CDR1 SGHRS and CDR2 YFSETQ. V lost 0 bases and J lost 0; bases outside the gene matches: 3. The CDR3 consists of 16 residues. The DNA for the CDR3 is TGCGCCAGCAGCTTGGCCTCTAGCGGCTCCTACAATGAGCAGTTCTTC. Protein product: CASSLASSGSYNEQFF.

The V gene is TRBV20-1, the J gene TRBJ2-7; 7 bases are a match to TRBD2. The V segment lost 0 bases and the J segment 1 base; nucleotides outside the gene matches: 15. Germline lookup yields CDR1 DFQATT and CDR2 SNEGSKA (reference sequence). The CDR3 runs to 18 residues. CDR3 coding DNA: TGCAGTGCTAGAGACAAAAACCGCGGGAGCGTGAAGTCCTACGAGCAGTACTTC. Its translation is CSARDKNRGSVKSYEQYF.

The rearrangement links TRBV4-1 to TRBJ1-1; perhaps TRBD1 as D (6 bases). This CDR3 is 15 amino acids long. The V end was cut by 8 bases, the J end by 2 bases, with 18 bases between. Germline lookup yields CDR1 MGHRA and CDR2 YSYEKL. For the CDR3, the DNA is TGCGCCAGCGAATTACGGACAGACGAAAACACTGAAGCTTTCTTT. Translated: CASELRTDENTEAFF.

This clonotype was observed at least ten times. The V call is TRBV7-2, the J call TRBJ1-5; D may be TRBD1 (5 bases). Trimming removed 1 base at V and 0 bases at J, with 10 bases between. CDR3 length equals 16 residues. The germline CDR1 and CDR2 sequences are SGHTA and FQGNSA. CDR3 amino acids: CASSLDDSYSNQPQHF. The CDR3 DNA reads TGTGCCAGCAGCTTAGACGACAGCTATAGCAATCAGCCCCAGCATTTT. The full variable domain, its missing parts supplied by reference TRBV7-2 and TRBJ1-5, is GAGVSQSPSNKVTEKGKDVELRCDPISGHTALYWYRQSLGQGLEFLIYFQGNSAPDKSGLPSDRFSAERTGGSVSTLTIQRTQQEDSAVYLCASSLDDSYSNQPQHFGDGTRLSIL.

This clonotype was counted only a few times. The chain carries TRBV5-1 and TRBJ1-2; D is undetermined. This CDR3 is built from 15 residues. Germline-derived CDR1 and CDR2 are SGHRS and YFSETQ. Trimming cost V 0 bases and J 4 bases, with 13 bases left between them. Here the CDR3 reads CASSLGQNPIYGYTF. Written as DNA, the CDR3 is TGCGCCAGCAGCTTGGGGCAGAACCCAATCTATGGCTACACCTTC.

The rearrangement joins TRBV19 to TRBJ2-5; 8 bases agree with TRBD2. V lost 5 bases and J lost 6; bases outside the gene matches: 8. The CDR3 consists of 14 residues. Germline V gives CDR1 LNHDA, CDR2 SQIVND (reference sequence). CDR3 DNA: TGTGCCAGTAGTGCCTCCGGGACTAGACAGACCCAGTACTTC. This translates into CASSASGTRQTQYF.

The chain joins TRBV12-3 or TRBV12-4 to TRBJ1-5, with D maybe TRBD1 (5 bases). Trimming cost V 6 bases and J 0 bases, with 9 bases left between them. This CDR3 has 14 residues. The CDR3 loop is CASRDMYSNQPQHF. In DNA, the CDR3 is TGTGCCAGCAGGGACATGTATAGCAATCAGCCCCAGCATTTT.

This clonotype has ten or more counts. This chain connects TRBV2 to TRBJ2-5, with TRBD2 matching over 16 bases. V lost 3 bases, J lost 5 bases, and 6 bases stayed unmatched. The germline gives CDR1 SNHLY, CDR2 FYNNEI. The CDR3 is 17 amino acids. CDR3 bases: TGTGCCAGCAGTGAGAGGGGACTAGCGGGAGGGCCCGAGACCCAGTACTTC. Protein product: CASSERGLAGGPETQYF.

This clonotype was counted at least ten times. The chain employs TRBV27 and TRBJ2-7, with D possibly being TRBD1 (6 bases). CDR3 size: 16 residues. V was pared by 6 bases and J by 0 bases, with 18 bases between. Germline loops: CDR1 MNHEY, CDR2 SMNVEV (reference sequence). The CDR3 is CASSRDTLDLSYEQYF. CDR3 in DNA: TGTGCCAGCAGCCGGGACACCCTGGACCTCTCCTACGAGCAGTACTTC.